This TCR beta chain was sequenced for a study of T cell repertoires in cytomegalovirus infection. TCRdb re-derived calls from the reads in MiXCR, one entry per CDR3 protein. The table lists about 130,000 distinct CDR3 sequences, roughly 9% of them singletons. The CDR3 has 13 residues. The V gene end was trimmed by 4 bases and the J gene end by 3 bases; junction bases not matched to a gene: 1. Germline V gene lookup returns CDR1 SNHLY and CDR2 FYNNEI. The sample comprised PBMCs. This receptor was taken from a human donor in good health (CMV status not recorded). Some clones in this sample may be carry-over from other donors' samples. The genes are TRBV2 and TRBJ1-2; TRBD1 aligns across 8 bases. CDR3: CASSVQGDYGYTF. The CDR3 nucleotides read TGTGCCAGCAGTGTACAGGGGGACTATGGCTACACCTTC.